This TCR beta chain was sequenced for a study of shared clonotypes between healthy human individuals. Study results and limitations: Genetic and exposure-history diversity was limited by the few donors.

The V and J ends lost 5 bases and 3 bases, in that order; junction bases with no gene match: 10. There are 15 residues in the CDR3. Germline V gene data show CDR1 as SNHLY and CDR2 as FYNNEI. The assay used deep level. Produced via immunoSEQ multiplex PCR; TCRdb's table is partial and in-frame only. Among around 2.5 million clones listed, 93% were seen once. Naive CD4+ cells were CD45RA-selected; the remaining cells were memory. A remark on this clone: Its antigen is not identified.

The receptor comes from a man between 18 and 35 years old in good health. Some clones in this sample may be carry-over from other donors' samples. The V gene is TRBV2, the J gene TRBJ2-7; 7 positions match TRBD1. The sample comprised naive CD4+ T cells from PBMCs. Noted subset: CD45RA+ positively selected. The chain's CDR3 is CASSFDRVRGYEQYF. The CDR3 DNA sequence: TGTGCCAGCAGTTTTGACAGGGTGCGTGGCTACGAGCAGTACTTC.